This entry lists 8 T cell receptor beta chains sequenced from one sample in a study of T cell repertoires in cytomegalovirus infection. TCRdb ran MiXCR on the reads and lists one entry per CDR3 protein. The data show about 360,000 distinct CDR3 sequences, around 18% seen once. The sample consisted of PBMCs. These receptor sequences come from a human donor in good health (CMV status not recorded). Some clones in this sample may be carry-over from other donors' samples.

The chain employs TRBV6-8 and TRBJ1-2, with D perhaps matching TRBD1 (5 bases). Germline CDR1 is MNHGY and CDR2 is SAAAGT. Trimming pared 6 bases from V and 0 bases from J, leaving 14 bases between. The CDR3 is 15 residues long. CDR3 sequence: CASSRGGEANYGYTF. CDR3 DNA sequence: TGTGCCAGCAGCCGCGGGGGAGAGGCTAACTATGGCTACACCTTC.

The table lists this clonotype with many counts. The CDR3 nucleotides are TGTGCCAGCAGCCTCCAGGCTTATGGCTACACCTTC. Translation: CASSLQAYGYTF. V is TRBV7-2 and J is TRBJ1-2, with D hard to call. From germline, CDR1 is SGHTA and CDR2 FQGNSA. The CDR3 is 12 residues long. Trimming cost V 5 bases and J 5 bases, with 9 bases left between them.

This clonotype came up a few times. This chain uses TRBV12-3 or TRBV12-4 with TRBJ2-5; 8 positions match TRBD2. The CDR3 is 15 amino acids. With 5 bases clipped from V and 7 bases from J, the junction kept 12 bases outside the gene matches. CDR3 loop: CASSPSGTRGGTQYF. As DNA, the CDR3 is TGTGCCAGCAGTCCCTCCGGGACTCGGGGGGGGACCCAGTACTTC.

This clonotype has ten or more counts. This chain links TRBV7-2 with TRBJ2-4, with 10 bases identical to TRBD2. The germline V gene encodes CDR1 SGHTA and CDR2 FQGNSA. V lost 4 bases to trimming and J lost 8 bases; unmatched junction nucleotides: 5. The CDR3 loop spans 14 amino acids. In DNA form, the CDR3 reads TGTGCCAGCAGCTCCCAGCGGGAGGGGGACATTCAGTACTTC. This sequence encodes CASSSQREGDIQYF.

The chain combines TRBV18 with TRBJ2-3, with D unclear. Trimming took 2 bases from V and 0 from J, leaving 9 bases between them. Per germline, CDR1 KGHSH and CDR2 LQKENI. The CDR3 is 15 amino acids. CDR3 DNA sequence: TGTGCCAGCTCACCATGGCAGTCTAGCACAGATACGCAGTATTTT. Protein: CASSPWQSSTDTQYF.

This chain connects TRBV6-6 to TRBJ2-3; no clear D gene. Germline CDR1 MNHNY, CDR2 SVGAGI (reference sequence). This CDR3 is built from 15 residues. Trimming removed 5 bases at V and 3 bases at J, with 15 bases between. The CDR3 here is CASSLQWGTTDTQYF. The CDR3 DNA sequence: TGTGCCAGCAGTCTACAGTGGGGAACGACAGATACGCAGTATTTT.

There are many counts of this clonotype. The chain uses TRBV7-9 and TRBJ1-1, with 7 bases that match TRBD1. Losses at the gene ends were 3 bases for V and 4 bases for J; bases not matched to a gene: 5. This CDR3 comprises 14 residues. Looked up from germline, CDR1 is SEHNR and CDR2 is FQNEAQ (reference sequence). The CDR3: CASSLLQGSTEAFF. CDR3 bases: TGTGCCAGCAGCTTGCTACAGGGGAGCACTGAAGCTTTCTTT.

The table lists this clonotype with a few counts. The V call is TRBV10-3, the J call TRBJ1-1; TRBD1 matches 9 bases. J lost 3 bases, V lost 9 bases, and 2 bases had no gene match. The CDR3 loop spans 12 amino acids. CDR1 is ENHRY, CDR2 SYGVKD, per germline. CDR3: CAIGQGYTEAFF. The CDR3 nucleotides are TGTGCCATTGGACAGGGGTACACTGAAGCTTTCTTT.